Below, 23 T cell receptor beta chains from the same sample are listed, as sequenced in a study of OX40 agonist ivuxolimab in advanced cancers. Profiling relied on immunoSEQ multiplex PCR, and the TCRdb table lists in-frame clones only, not all of them. The table has about 160,000 clones, around 94% seen once; the top ten hold around 0.31%. The sequencing used CD4+ or CD8+ T cells sorted from blood, collected in a trial of the OX40 agonist ivuxolimab. These receptors came from an adult with an advanced solid tumor such as melanoma, head and neck, liver or kidney cancer.

This chain links TRBV7-2 with TRBJ1-2; unclear D gene. V was pared by 2 bases and J by 4 bases, with 8 bases between. In germline, CDR1 is SGHTA, CDR2 FQGNSA. The CDR3 length is 13 residues. This CDR3 is CASSLRGFYGYTF. The CDR3 DNA follows: TGTGCCAGCAGCTTACGAGGGTTCTATGGCTACACCTTC.

The chain is built from TRBV29-1 and TRBJ2-5, with 7 bases fitting TRBD2. CDR1 SQVTM and CDR2 ANQGSEA come from the germline V gene. V shed 6 bases and J 2 bases; nucleotides not matched to a gene: 3. The CDR3 contains 12 residues. CDR3 nucleotide sequence: TGCAGCGTGGGGGGGGAGCAAGAGACCCAGTACTTC. Its protein is CSVGGEQETQYF. The whole variable domain, remainder taken from reference TRBV29-1 and TRBJ2-5, is SAVISQKPSRDICQRGTSLTIQCQVDSQVTMMFWYRQQPGQSLTLIATANQGSEATYESGFVIDKFPISRPNLTFSTLTVSNMSPEDSSIYLCSVGGEQETQYFGPGTRLLVL.

This chain connects TRBV4-1 to TRBJ2-1, with 7 bases matching TRBD1. After removal of 4 bases from V and 2 bases from J, the junction contained 5 bases not matched to a gene. The CDR3 length is 15 residues. CDR1 MGHRA and CDR2 YSYEKL come from the germline V gene. The CDR3 protein is CASSLDRAPYNEQFF. In nucleotides, the CDR3 is TGCGCCAGCAGCCTAGACAGGGCACCCTACAATGAGCAGTTCTTC.

This chain joins TRBV19 and TRBJ2-7; no reliable D call. Germline values: CDR1 LNHDA, CDR2 SQIVND (reference sequence). Trimming pared 5 bases from V and 2 bases from J, leaving 13 bases between. The CDR3 is 14 residues long. The CDR3 sequence: CASSGSSATYEQYF. In nucleotides, the CDR3 is TGTGCCAGTAGTGGAAGCAGTGCTACCTACGAGCAGTACTTC.

The chain is built from TRBV29-1 and TRBJ2-5; D may correspond to TRBD1 or TRBD2 (6 bases each). CDR1 SQVTM and CDR2 ANQGSEA come from the germline V gene. There are 14 residues in the CDR3. V gave up 4 bases and J gave up 5 bases, with 17 bases separating them. CDR3 DNA sequence: TGCAGCGTTGTGGGGATCGGGGGCAGGGAGACCCAGTACTTC. Translating it yields CSVVGIGGRETQYF.

This chain connects TRBV6-4 to TRBJ2-7; 9 bases are a match to TRBD2. Unmatched junction bases numbered 20, after V lost 5 bases and J lost 6 bases. This CDR3 region has 18 residues. Germline-derived CDR1 and CDR2 are MRHNA and SNTAGT. The DNA for the CDR3 is TGTGCCAGCAGTCCCATTAGTTGGGCGGGAGGGCCGTTCTTCGAGCAGTACTTC. Translating gives CASSPISWAGGPFFEQYF.

This clone was recorded only once. The chain couples TRBV9 to TRBJ1-1; D is ambiguous. The V gene's germline CDR1 is SGDLS and CDR2 YYNGEE. The CDR3 runs 14 residues. V was clipped by 3 bases and J by 0 bases, with 9 bases between them. CDR3 bases: TGTGCCAGCAGCGCGGGATTCATGAACACTGAAGCTTTCTTT. This gives the protein CASSAGFMNTEAFF.

The V call is TRBV28, the J call TRBJ2-7; 8 bases map to TRBD2. The trim removed 8 bases at V and 3 bases at J, leaving 6 bases unmatched. CDR3 size: 13 residues. Germline lookup yields CDR1 MDHEN and CDR2 SYDVKM. The CDR3 region has the DNA TGTGCCAGCGGACTAGCTGAGAGCTACGAGCAGTACTTC. This sequence encodes CASGLAESYEQYF.

This chain joins TRBV18 and TRBJ2-1, with D perhaps TRBD2 (6 bases). Deletions cut 2 bases from V and 1 base from J, with 12 bases between. The germline V gene has CDR1 KGHSH and CDR2 LQKENI. This CDR3 is 16 amino acids long. The CDR3 nucleotides are TGTGCCAGCTCACCAGAGGCGGGGCATTCCTACAATGAGCAGTTCTTC. Protein: CASSPEAGHSYNEQFF.

The chain links TRBV5-6 to TRBJ2-7, with D unclear. The ends were cut back, 7 bases at V and 1 base at J, with 18 bases in the middle. The CDR3 is 15 residues long. Germline CDR1 and CDR2: SGHDT and YYEEEE. The chain's CDR3 is CASSSWSGPSYEQYF. The DNA of the CDR3 is TGTGCCAGCTCCTCCTGGTCAGGTCCTTCCTACGAGCAGTACTTC. The complete variable domain, with remaining parts taken from reference TRBV5-6 and TRBJ2-7, reads DAGVTQSPTHLIKTRGQQVTLRCSPKSGHDTVSWYQQALGQGPQFIFQYYEEEERQRGNFPDRFSGHQFPNYSSELNVNALLLGDSALYLCASSSWSGPSYEQYFGPGTRLTVT.

CDR3 residues: CASSLLGKGGYTF. DNA of the CDR3: TGTGCCAGCAGCCTTTTGGGAAAAGGGGGCTACACCTTC. The chain links TRBV5-4 to TRBJ1-2; unclear D gene. Germline CDR1 reads SGHNT; CDR2 reads YYREEE (reference sequence). V was trimmed by 4 bases and J by 8 bases, leaving 15 bases between them. The length of the CDR3 is 13 residues.

This clone came up once. Written as DNA, the CDR3 is TGTGCCAGCAGCCGACCTACGAGACTAGCGGGACTTGTGGGGGAGCAGTTCTTC. Translating it yields CASSRPTRLAGLVGEQFF. The rearrangement links TRBV11-2 to TRBJ2-1; the match to TRBD2 covers 11 bases. J lost 10 bases, V lost 5 bases, and 19 bases had no gene match. CDR1 and CDR2 from the germline V gene are SGHAT and FQNNGV. The CDR3 covers 18 residues.

This chain connects TRBV7-2 to TRBJ2-2; unclear D gene. Germline CDR1 and CDR2: SGHTA and FQGNSA. This CDR3 spans 15 amino acids. V lost 3 bases and J 2 bases, leaving 10 bases between the germline ends. CDR3 in amino acids: CASSFAGGNTGELFF. For the CDR3, the DNA is TGTGCCAGCAGCTTCGCAGGCGGTAACACCGGGGAGCTGTTTTTT. Filled out from reference TRBV7-2 and TRBJ2-2, the complete variable domain reads GAGVSQSPSNKVTEKGKDVELRCDPISGHTALYWYRQSLGQGLEFLIYFQGNSAPDKSGLPSDRFSAERTGGSVSTLTIQRTQQEDSAVYLCASSFAGGNTGELFFGEGSRLTVL.

The chain couples TRBV27 to TRBJ1-2, with a tentative D call TRBD1 (6 bases). The ends were cut back, 6 bases at V and 7 bases at J, with 12 bases in the middle. The germline V gene has CDR1 MNHEY and CDR2 SMNVEV (reference sequence). This CDR3 is 12 amino acids long. The CDR3 DNA sequence: TGTGCCAGCAGCACAGGGAGGAGTGGCTACACCTTC. Translation: CASSTGRSGYTF.

The chain carries TRBV6-5 and TRBJ1-5, with D unclear. Trimming shortened V by 6 bases and J by 6 bases, and 15 bases separated the two germline ends. From germline, CDR1 is MNHEY and CDR2 SVGAGI. The CDR3 is 14 residues long. CDR3 protein: CASSTGLSTQPQHF. CDR3 sequence (DNA): TGTGCCAGCAGCACTGGACTGTCTACTCAGCCCCAGCATTTT.

V is TRBV14 and J is TRBJ1-1; D possibly corresponds to TRBD1 (5 bases). Per the germline V gene, CDR1 is SGHDN and CDR2 is FVKESK. The CDR3 loop spans 15 amino acids. The ends were cut back, 6 bases at V and 2 bases at J, with 16 bases in the middle. In DNA form, the CDR3 reads TGTGCCAGCAGTGAGCAGGGTAAGATAAACACTGAAGCTTTCTTT. Protein: CASSEQGKINTEAFF.

This sequence joins TRBV27 and TRBJ2-7, with 10 bases matching TRBD2. The CDR3 covers 14 residues. Germline V lookup: CDR1 MNHEY, CDR2 SMNVEV (reference sequence). Trimming cost V 6 bases and J 4 bases; bases outside gene matches: 6. This CDR3 reads CASSRTSGAYEQYF. The CDR3 DNA reads as TGTGCCAGCAGCCGGACTAGCGGAGCTTACGAGCAGTACTTC.

The chain carries TRBV7-6 and TRBJ2-7; 8 bases map to TRBD2. Trimming removed 6 bases from V and 0 bases from J; junction bases left unmatched: 7. This CDR3 region has 15 residues. Germline V gene data show CDR1 as SGHVS and CDR2 as FNYEAQ. The CDR3 nucleotides read TGTGCCAGCAGTCGTACTAGCGGAGCCTCCTACGAGCAGTACTTC. This gives the protein CASSRTSGASYEQYF.

The gene calls are TRBV7-3 and TRBJ2-2; perhaps TRBD2 as D (6 bases). Germline CDR1 SGHTA, CDR2 FQGTGA. The CDR3 spans 13 residues. The germline V and J ends were trimmed by 6 bases and 4 bases, with 9 bases remaining between them. The CDR3 loop is CASREGFTGELFF. In nucleotides, the CDR3 is TGTGCCAGCAGGGAGGGTTTCACCGGGGAGCTGTTTTTT.

This rearrangement joins TRBV11-1 to TRBJ2-1; 11 bases align to TRBD2. In germline, CDR1 is SGHAT, CDR2 FQDESV (reference sequence). This CDR3 has 14 residues. V shed 5 bases and J 8 bases; nucleotides not matched to a gene: 5. In DNA form, the CDR3 reads TGTGCCAGCAGCCCGGGACTAGCGGTCCATGAGCAGTTCTTC. Protein sequence: CASSPGLAVHEQFF.

This chain links TRBV27 with TRBJ1-1; D is possibly TRBD1 (5 bases). Trimming removed 2 bases at V and 4 bases at J, with 14 bases between. The CDR3 runs to 15 residues. Looked up from germline, CDR1 is MNHEY and CDR2 is SMNVEV (reference sequence). The CDR3: CASSLNILGRTEAFF. CDR3 bases: TGTGCCAGCAGTTTAAACATCCTGGGACGCACTGAAGCTTTCTTT.

This sequence joins TRBV5-4 and TRBJ1-5; D is possibly TRBD1 (5 bases). The CDR3 has 15 residues. Germline V gene sequence: CDR1 SGHNT, CDR2 YYREEE (reference sequence). The V end lost 1 base, the J end lost 2 bases, and 10 bases lay between the germline ends. The CDR3 bases are TGTGCCAGCAGCTTGTGGGGGAAGGGCAATCAGCCCCAGCATTTT. As protein: CASSLWGKGNQPQHF.

This clone was picked up one time. This rearrangement joins TRBV28 to TRBJ2-7; a possible D gene is TRBD2 (6 bases). The CDR3 has 16 residues. V lost 5 bases and J lost 0, with 17 bases in between. In germline, CDR1 is MDHEN, CDR2 SYDVKM. The CDR3 spells CASSPWRDGGSYEQYF. In DNA, the CDR3 is TGTGCCAGCAGTCCGTGGCGGGACGGAGGCTCCTACGAGCAGTACTTC.